The sample holds a few counts of the clone carrying this T cell receptor (beta chain). In the source study's methods: Estimated nucleated cell counts came from reference gene primer amplification. Sequencing was performed with immunoSEQ multiplex PCR; in TCRdb, only in-frame clones are kept and a portion is missing. V and J calls and clone size are as listed in that table; D and trimming were resolved from the DNA. The table includes a few hundred thousand clones, 88% detected once. The entry originates in a study of blood T cell repertoires in COVID-19. Germline CDR1 reads LNHNV; CDR2 reads YYDKDF (reference sequence). CDR3 length: 15 residues. V trimming: 7 bases; J trimming: 6 bases; junction bases outside the gene matches: 8.

Sequenced sample: PBMCs or T cells enriched from blood (not recorded which). The clonotype was recovered from a woman in her sixties in a cohort exposed to, infected with or recovered from COVID-19 (not recorded which). The chain carries TRBV15 and TRBJ1-6, with 8 bases identical to TRBD1. The CDR3 protein is CATTRAGQGNSPLHF. As DNA, the CDR3 is TGTGCCACCACGAGAGCAGGACAGGGTAATTCACCCCTCCACTTT. Complete variable domain (other parts from reference TRBV15 and TRBJ1-6): DAMVIQNPRYQVTQFGKPVTLSCSQTLNHNVMYWYQQKSSQAPKLLFHYYDKDFNNEADTPDNFQSRRPNTSFCFLDIRSPGLGDTAMYLCATTRAGQGNSPLHFGNGTRLTVT.